This entry features one T cell receptor (beta chain) sequence. Germline CDR1 reads LNHDA; CDR2 reads SQIVND (reference sequence). This CDR3 comprises 17 residues. With 2 bases clipped from V and 0 bases from J, the junction kept 6 bases outside the gene matches. The data were taken from a study of blood T cell repertoires in COVID-19. The method was immunoSEQ multiplex PCR; TCRdb's version includes in-frame clones alone and lacks a portion of them. The sample carries approximately 150,000 clones, around 81% recorded once. The chain couples TRBV19 to TRBJ2-1; 8 bases align to TRBD2. The sequenced material came from peripheral blood. This clonotype was obtained from a human donor in a cohort sampled during active COVID-19. The CDR3, as DNA: TGTGCCAGTAGTATACTTACTAGCGGTAACTCCTACAATGAGCAGTTCTTC. It codes for CASSILTSGNSYNEQFF. The variable domain in full, with the rest retrieved from reference TRBV19 and TRBJ2-1, is DGGITQSPKYLFRKEGQNVTLSCEQNLNHDAMYWYRQDPGQGLRLIYYSQIVNDFQKGDIAEGYSVSREKKESFPLTVTSAQKNPTAFYLCASSILTSGNSYNEQFFGPGTRLTVL.